This T cell receptor (beta chain) was sequenced for a study of blood T cells in healthy people across ages. Notes on this clonotype: No antigen is known for it.

A minimum of 6.5 million PBMCs was isolated per sample. Study findings and constraints: Nothing was known about donor CMV status, and this possibly confounded expanded clonotype changes. Researchers report that TCR beta diversity correlated strongly with naive T cell percentage.

The authors ran a second PCR of about 7 to 12 cycles using a sample-barcoded 5' primer and a J-beta primer mix. MiXCR, applied by TCRdb to the 5' RACE reads, yields one record per CDR3 protein. The data show fewer than 2,000,000 distinct CDR3 sequences, 30% to 35% seen once. Sequenced: blood. This clonotype was obtained from a woman in her thirties in good health.

The CDR3 DNA reads as TGCGCCAGCAGCCATCCCCCGAGATCCTACGAGCAGTACTTC. This encodes CASSHPPRSYEQYF. The chain joins TRBV4-1 to TRBJ2-7, with no clear D. There are 14 residues in the CDR3. V was clipped by 3 bases and J by 1 base, with 10 bases between them. Germline V gives CDR1 MGHRA, CDR2 YSYEKL.